This T cell receptor beta chain stems from a study of STAT3 mutations in large granular lymphocyte leukemia. Across the study: 40% of treated T-LGLL patients showed hematologic response to immunosuppression. Study-level points and caveats: All newly emerging clones after therapy were STAT3 wild type. Clonal expansion was inferred from other time points because no sample existed at each clone's first appearance. Every T-LGLL patient had at least one immunodominant TCRbeta clonotype. Some patients had dominant TCR clones larger than their STAT3 mutant burden.

The table came from immunoSEQ multiplex PCR; TCRdb's copy has only in-frame clones and leaves some out. Of some 7,200 clones listed, around 74% are singletons. The V gene's germline CDR1 is SGHTA and CDR2 FQGNSA. This CDR3 is 13 amino acids long. Losses at the gene ends were 6 bases for V and 10 bases for J; bases not matched to a gene: 5. Concerning this clone itself: Its antigen is not known.

Sequenced sample: peripheral blood mononuclear cells. The V call is TRBV7-2, the J call TRBJ1-6, with 8 bases lining up with TRBD1. The receptor was derived from a woman aged 40-49 years with T-cell large granular lymphocyte leukemia. Some clones in this sample may be carry-over from other donors' samples. The CDR3 reads CASRTGVRSPLHF. The CDR3 DNA follows: TGTGCCAGCAGGACAGGGGTAAGATCACCCCTCCACTTT.